This TCR beta chain was obtained from a study of vaccination effects on CD4 cells after COVID-19. In this sample, this clone turned up once. Its cognate antigen is unknown. Peptide-pool stimulation followed by sequencing identified expanded antigen-specific CD4+ clonotypes in the ViraFEST assay. It was after 10 days of culture that CD4+ T cells were isolated. Cultures got half-medium changes with IL-2 on days 3 and 7. Data came from immunoSEQ multiplex PCR; TCRdb stores just in-frame clones and leaves some out. Seen here are 30,000 to 35,000 clones, roughly 63% observed once, and the top ten hold approximately 27%. Sequences were derived from CD4+ T cells from PBMCs cultured with HCoV-229E spike peptides, sampled before COVID-19 vaccination. The receptor's source is a human donor who received a COVID-19 vaccine.

The CDR3 is CASSLTIGQYGYTF. The CDR3 DNA is TGTGCCAGCAGCTTGACGATAGGACAGTATGGCTACACCTTC. The chain employs TRBV5-4 and TRBJ1-2; a possible D gene is TRBD1 (6 bases). This CDR3 has 14 residues. Trimming shortened V by 1 base and J by 5 bases, and 12 bases separated the two germline ends. Germline-derived CDR1 and CDR2 are SGHNT and YYREEE (reference sequence).